These T cell receptor beta chains were read from a single sample in a study of early T cells in non-severe SARS-CoV-2 infection. TCRdb called the 5' RACE reads again in MiXCR, with one record for every CDR3 protein. Seen here are around 68,000 distinct CDR3 sequences, roughly 12% observed once, and the top ten hold 1.3% to 1.5%. The specimen comprised whole blood, sampled at baseline. The source of these receptors is an adult who was a healthcare worker with PCR-confirmed SARS-CoV-2 infection or an uninfected control (not recorded which). Each CDR3 is given with its conserved first and last residue. Fields, in order: clone size, V gene, D gene, J gene, CDR3 DNA, CDR3 protein. The D gene is left open where the match is weak. Size values are once, few and many counts, or a class for expanded clones, and some rows have none.

>-|TRBV28|-|TRBJ2-5
TGTGCCAGCAGTTACGCCGGGCTGAACGGACAAGAGACCCAGTACTTC
CASSYAGLNGQETQYF
>-|TRBV27|TRBD2|TRBJ2-3
TGTGCCAGCAGTTTAGCTAGCGGTTCTCGGGATACGCAGTATTTT
CASSLASGSRDTQYF
>many|TRBV28|TRBD1|TRBJ2-6
TGTGCCAGCACTCCAGGGGGCTCCTTCTCTGGGGCCAACGTCCTGACTTTC
CASTPGGSFSGANVLTF
>-|TRBV12-5|-|TRBJ1-2
TGTGCTAGTGGTTTGGCGACAGGTTATGGCTACACCTTC
CASGLATGYGYTF
>-|TRBV5-4|TRBD1|TRBJ1-4
TGTGCCAGCAGCGTGGACAGGGCGGGTGAAAAACTGTTTTTT
CASSVDRAGEKLFF
>few|TRBV7-7|TRBD1|TRBJ2-2
TGTGCCAGCAGCTTAGAGGGACAGGGGATCGGGGAGCTGTTTTTT
CASSLEGQGIGELFF
>-|TRBV2|-|TRBJ1-2
TGTGCCAGCAGCTCCTCCGGGCTCCTTAACTATGGCTACACCTTC
CASSSSGLLNYGYTF
>-|TRBV20-1|TRBD1|TRBJ1-5
TGCAGTGCTAGCCCAGGGGGGTACCAGCCCCAGCATTTT
CSASPGGYQPQHF
>few|TRBV7-9|-|TRBJ1-6
TGTGCCAGCAGCCCGGCCCCGGGACCTAATTCACCCCTCCACTTT
CASSPAPGPNSPLHF
>few|TRBV27|TRBD1|TRBJ2-3
TGTGCCAGCAGTCGTACAGGGGGCAGGGCAGATACGCAGTATTTT
CASSRTGGRADTQYF
>few|TRBV12-3/TRBV12-4|-|TRBJ2-3
TGTGCCAGCAGTTTATTTGTTGCGGGGCCCACAGATACGCAGTATTTT
CASSLFVAGPTDTQYF
>few|TRBV7-2|-|TRBJ1-1
TGTGCCAGCAGCTTATGGATGAACACTGAAGCTTTCTTT
CASSLWMNTEAFF
>-|TRBV7-4|-|TRBJ2-7
TGTGCCAGCAGCTTCGACATACAGAGCTCCTACGAGCAGTACTTC
CASSFDIQSSYEQYF
>few|TRBV4-3|TRBD1|TRBJ1-1
TGCGCCAGCAGCCAAGATAAGGGGGCTAACACTGAAGCTTTCTTT
CASSQDKGANTEAFF
>-|TRBV4-3|-|TRBJ2-2
TGCGCCAGCAGCCAAGAAGGAGGGCAGGGGGGCACCGGGGAGCTGTTTTTT
CASSQEGGQGGTGELFF
>-|TRBV7-2|-|TRBJ2-1
TGTGCCAGCAGCTTAAGGGACGCAGGTTACAATGAGCAGTTCTTC
CASSLRDAGYNEQFF
>many|TRBV6-6|-|TRBJ2-7
TGTGCCAGCAGTTACTCGGGTCCTCCCTACGAGCAGTACTTC
CASSYSGPPYEQYF
>few|TRBV28|TRBD2|TRBJ2-1
TGTGCCAGCAGTTACGTAGCGGGAAGCTCCTACAATGAGCAGTTCTTC
CASSYVAGSSYNEQFF
>few|TRBV12-3/TRBV12-4|-|TRBJ2-7
TGTGCCAGCAGTTTAAATAGCCGGTCCTACGAGCAGTACTTC
CASSLNSRSYEQYF
>many|TRBV6-4|TRBD1|TRBJ2-2
TGTGCCAGCAGTGACGGACAGGGGGCCGGGGAGCTGTTTTTT
CASSDGQGAGELFF
>few|TRBV12-3/TRBV12-4|TRBD1|TRBJ1-5
TGTGCCAGCAGTTTAGTAGGGGGCGAGGGTCAGCCCCAGCATTTT
CASSLVGGEGQPQHF
>-|TRBV4-1|TRBD2|TRBJ2-2
TGCGCCAGCAGCCAAGGGACTGGGGTGCCCGAGCGGGGAAGGAACACCGGGGAGCTGTTTTTT
CASSQGTGVPERGRNTGELFF
>-|TRBV10-3|-|TRBJ2-7
TGTGCCATTCAGGACGGACTGACATCCTACGAGCAGTACTTC
CAIQDGLTSYEQYF
>few|TRBV6-4|TRBD2|TRBJ2-6
TGTGCCAGCAGTGACGAGACTAGCGGGGGCTCTGGGGCCAACGTCCTGACTTTC
CASSDETSGGSGANVLTF
>-|TRBV7-2|TRBD1|TRBJ1-1
TGTGCCAGCAGCACCCAAGACAGGGGAGGGGCTTTCTTT
CASSTQDRGGAFF
>few|TRBV29-1|TRBD2|TRBJ2-7
TGCAGCGTTGAAACTAGCGGGATGGGGGAGCAGTACTTC
CSVETSGMGEQYF
>few|TRBV15|-|TRBJ2-3
TGTGCCACCAGTCAATTCCGGGACAACACAGATACGCAGTATTTT
CATSQFRDNTDTQYF
>many|TRBV30|-|TRBJ1-2
TGTGCCTGGAGTGTTTTGGGGGGAAGCGGCTACACCTTC
CAWSVLGGSGYTF
>-|TRBV25-1|TRBD1|TRBJ1-2
TGTGCCAGCAGTGACGTGGGACAGGGGACCGATGGCTACACCTTC
CASSDVGQGTDGYTF
>-|TRBV7-2|TRBD1|TRBJ2-7
TGTGCCAGCAGCCCTTCCTTTCCCCGGGACAGGGCCGCCTACGAGCAGTACTTC
CASSPSFPRDRAAYEQYF
>many|TRBV5-5|TRBD1|TRBJ2-7
TGTGCCAGCAGCTTGGTGGCAGGGGGCTACGAGCAGTACTTC
CASSLVAGGYEQYF
>-|TRBV14|-|TRBJ1-1
TGTGCCAGCAGCCAGCGCCTCTATGGCGCTGAAGCTTTCTTT
CASSQRLYGAEAFF
>few|TRBV28|-|TRBJ1-4
TGTGCCAGCAGTTCCGTAGCAACTAATGAAAAACTGTTTTTT
CASSSVATNEKLFF
>many|TRBV5-6|-|TRBJ1-2
TGTGCCAGCAGCTTGCTTCTAAACACTTACTATGGCTACACCTTC
CASSLLLNTYYGYTF
>few|TRBV11-2|-|TRBJ1-2
TGTGCCAGCAGCTTAGCGGGACGGGAGATCTCCTATGGCTACACCTTC
CASSLAGREISYGYTF
>few|TRBV7-9|TRBD1|TRBJ2-7
TGTGCCAGCAGCTTGGGACAGGGGGTGTACGAGCAGTACTTC
CASSLGQGVYEQYF
>-|TRBV6-2/TRBV6-3|TRBD1|TRBJ2-7
TGTGCCAGCAGACTCCGGACAGGGATCTACGAGCAGTACTTC
CASRLRTGIYEQYF
>many|TRBV6-6|TRBD1|TRBJ1-6
TGTGCCAGCAGCTCGCACGGAGAAACAGGGGGTTTTAATTCACCCCTCCACTTT
CASSSHGETGGFNSPLHF
>many|TRBV28|TRBD1|TRBJ2-7
TGTGCCAGCAGCAAAACCGGGACAGGGCTTCGCGAGCAGTACTTC
CASSKTGTGLREQYF
>-|TRBV6-4|-|TRBJ2-3
TGTGCCAGCGGCCCACAGGGAGGAGGTCCAGATACGCAGTATTTT
CASGPQGGGPDTQYF
>-|TRBV11-2|TRBD1|TRBJ2-2
TGTGCCAGCAGCTTAGCGGACAGGGTATACACCGGGGAGCTGTTTTTT
CASSLADRVYTGELFF
>many|TRBV5-4|TRBD1|TRBJ2-1
TGTGCCAGCACTCCGACAGGGTCCTACAATGAGCAGTTCTTC
CASTPTGSYNEQFF
>few|TRBV5-4|-|TRBJ2-3
TGTGCCAGCAGCTGGGGGAATGCAGATACGCAGTATTTT
CASSWGNADTQYF
>few|TRBV7-2|-|TRBJ2-1
TGTGCCAGCAGCCCCTCCGGCGGAAACTACAATGAGCAGTTCTTC
CASSPSGGNYNEQFF
>-|TRBV27|-|TRBJ2-7
TGTGCCAGCAGTTTACAGGGGGGGCACGAGCAGTACTTC
CASSLQGGHEQYF
>-|TRBV28|-|TRBJ2-5
TGTGCCAGCAGTCTTTCCCACTCTGGGACCCAGTACTTC
CASSLSHSGTQYF
>-|TRBV3-2|-|TRBJ1-2
TGTGCCAGCAGCCACTCATCTGGACATGGCTACACCTTC
CASSHSSGHGYTF
>few|TRBV18|-|TRBJ2-7
TGTGCCAGCTCACGGGAAACCCAGGGCGAGCAGTACTTC
CASSRETQGEQYF
>many|TRBV7-9|TRBD1|TRBJ2-7
TGTGCCAGCAGCTTGGAACGCGACAGGGCAAGGAACGAGCAGTACTTC
CASSLERDRARNEQYF
>-|TRBV6-2/TRBV6-3|TRBD2|TRBJ2-4
TGTGCCAGCAGCCGATGGACTAGCGGGAAGGGCGTTGCCAAAAACATTCAGTACTTC
CASSRWTSGKGVAKNIQYF
>-|TRBV2|TRBD2|TRBJ2-7
TGTGCCAGCATAGATCCGGGACTAGAGTACGAGCAGTACTTC
CASIDPGLEYEQYF
>-|TRBV5-5|TRBD1|TRBJ2-7
TGTGCCAGCAGCTTGGAGGGACAGGGGAAATACGAGCAGTACTTC
CASSLEGQGKYEQYF
>-|TRBV19|-|TRBJ1-4
TGTGCCAGTAAGAACAGAGGAAATGAAAAACTGTTTTTT
CASKNRGNEKLFF
>-|TRBV12-3/TRBV12-4|TRBD2|TRBJ2-7
TGTGCCAGCAGTCCTGGACTAGCGGGGGTGTACGAGCAGTACTTC
CASSPGLAGVYEQYF
>many|TRBV7-6|-|TRBJ1-1
TGTGCCAGCAGCTTAGTCTTGGCCCCGGGGTCTGAAGCTTTCTTT
CASSLVLAPGSEAFF
>few|TRBV3-1|-|TRBJ2-5
TGTGCCAGCAGCCAAGATGCGGCTTCAGAGACCCAGTACTTC
CASSQDAASETQYF
>few|TRBV12-3/TRBV12-4|-|TRBJ2-7
TGTGCCAGCAGTTTTGGAAGGACGGCCAGGTCCTACGAGCAGTACTTC
CASSFGRTARSYEQYF
>-|TRBV12-3/TRBV12-4|TRBD2|TRBJ2-1
TGTGCCAGCTCCCTCCTCGGGCGGGAGGGTTACAATGAGCAGTTCTTC
CASSLLGREGYNEQFF